A selection of T cell receptor beta chains follows, all from one sample in a study of CD8 T cells in Susac syndrome. TCRdb ran MiXCR on the immunoSEQ multiplex PCR reads and lists one entry per CDR3 protein. Altogether 150,000 to 160,000 distinct CDR3 sequences are present, less than 97% being singletons, with the ten largest covering roughly 0.16%. Sample: CD8+ T cells from PBMCs. Every receptor here comes from a human donor with multiple sclerosis. Both conserved end residues are part of each CDR3. The D gene is left open where the match is weak. Expanded clones get a size class; other rows say once, few or many, or leave the size out.

j_call | d_call | v_call | clone_size | cdr3_nt | cdr3_aa
TRBJ2-2 | TRBD1 | TRBV30 | once | TGTGCCTGGAGTTTGGGGACAGGGGCCGGGGAGCTGTTTTTT | CAWSLGTGAGELFF
TRBJ1-2 | . | TRBV6-5 | . | TGTGCCAGCAGTTACGGGGTAGTCTATGGCTACACCTTC | CASSYGVVYGYTF
TRBJ1-2 | . | TRBV6-5 | . | TGTGCCAGCAGTGGCGGGGTCTATGGCTACACCTTC | CASSGGVYGYTF
TRBJ1-1 | . | TRBV30 | . | TGTGCCTGGCAACGGGATTTGAACACTGAAGCTTTCTTT | CAWQRDLNTEAFF
TRBJ2-1 | TRBD2 | TRBV5-1 | . | TGCGCCAGCAGGCTCGGACTAGCGGGGGGAAACTACAATGAGCAGTTCTTC | CASRLGLAGGNYNEQFF
TRBJ2-7 | TRBD1 | TRBV2 | . | TGTGCCAGCAGGGGCAGAAGGGTCGGACAGGGCCACGAGCAGTACTTC | CASRGRRVGQGHEQYF
TRBJ1-2 | . | TRBV13 | . | TGTGCCAGCAGCCCGGAGCGGAGGCAGAACTATGGCTACACCTTC | CASSPERRQNYGYTF
TRBJ1-2 | . | TRBV7-9 | . | TGTGCCAGCAGCTTGGAGACGGCCGTCTATGGCTACACCTTC | CASSLETAVYGYTF
TRBJ2-2 | TRBD1 | TRBV4-1 | . | TGCGCCAGCAGCCAAGAGGACAGGGGTTCAAACACCGGGGAGCTGTTTTTT | CASSQEDRGSNTGELFF
TRBJ2-5 | . | TRBV4-1 | . | TGCGCCAGCAGCCAGGACGCTAGCCTAGAGACCCAGTACTTC | CASSQDASLETQYF
TRBJ2-7 | TRBD2 | TRBV7-8 | . | TGTGCCAGCAGAGCTAGCGGGGGGCTCTCCTACGAGCAGTACTTC | CASRASGGLSYEQYF
TRBJ1-2 | . | TRBV4-1 | once | TGCGCCAGCAGCCAAGGGCCGGGCCAGCTTCCCTCTTATGGCTACACCTTC | CASSQGPGQLPSYGYTF
TRBJ1-1 | . | TRBV27 | . | TGTGCCAGCAGTCTTAAGACAGGCTGGGGCACTGAAGCTTTCTTT | CASSLKTGWGTEAFF
TRBJ2-2 | TRBD2 | TRBV14 | . | TGTGCCAGCAGCCCGACTAGCGGGGGGCCATCCGGGGAGCTGTTTTTT | CASSPTSGGPSGELFF
TRBJ1-2 | TRBD1 | TRBV7-9 | . | TGTGCCAGCAGCTCTCACCCTGGTACAGGGGGCCCGTATGGCTACACCTTC | CASSSHPGTGGPYGYTF
TRBJ1-1 | TRBD1 | TRBV29-1 | . | TGCAGCGCCTCTTATGGACAGGGGGCGGAAGCTTTCTTT | CSASYGQGAEAFF
TRBJ2-2 | . | TRBV7-6 | . | TGTGCCAGCAGCTTAGCGTTCCCCACCGGGGAGCTGTTTTTT | CASSLAFPTGELFF
TRBJ2-3 | . | TRBV29-1 | . | TGCAGCGTTGAAGGAGTCTGGCAGCGAACTAGCACAGATACGCAGTATTTT | CSVEGVWQRTSTDTQYF
TRBJ2-7 | TRBD1 | TRBV13 | . | TGTGCCAGCAGCCTCTCCGGGACAGAAGTTTCCTACGAGCAGTACTTC | CASSLSGTEVSYEQYF
TRBJ1-3 | . | TRBV13 | . | TGTGCCAGCAGCCCTGAACCGGGACATTCTTCTGGAAACACCATATATTTT | CASSPEPGHSSGNTIYF
TRBJ1-4 | . | TRBV9 | . | TGTGCCAGCAGCGTAGGCGGGACCAGGGAAAAACTGTTTTTT | CASSVGGTREKLFF
TRBJ2-2 | . | TRBV2 | . | TGTGCCAGCAGTCTTCGACAGTTTATGGACACCGGGGAGCTGTTTTTT | CASSLRQFMDTGELFF
TRBJ2-1 | TRBD1 | TRBV29-1 | . | TGCAGCGTTGAAGCCGGACAGGGGGCGTACAATGAGCAGTTCTTC | CSVEAGQGAYNEQFF
TRBJ2-7 | TRBD2 | TRBV27 | . | TGTGCCAGCAGTTTATCTAGCGGGGGCTACGAGCAGTACTTC | CASSLSSGGYEQYF
TRBJ2-3 | TRBD2 | TRBV9 | . | TGTGCCAGCAGTAACCCAGCGGGGGGACCTTCCACAGATACGCAGTATTTT | CASSNPAGGPSTDTQYF
TRBJ1-1 | . | TRBV20-1 | . | TGCAGTGCTAGAGAAGCAGAGAACACTGAAGCTTTCTTT | CSAREAENTEAFF
TRBJ2-7 | . | TRBV19 | . | TGTGCCAGTAGTTCCCTGGACGGGACAATCTACGAGCAGTACTTC | CASSSLDGTIYEQYF
TRBJ1-2 | . | TRBV12-3/TRBV12-4 | . | TGTGCCAGCAGTTTACGTGTTCAGGATGGCTACACCTTC | CASSLRVQDGYTF
TRBJ1-2 | . | TRBV12-3/TRBV12-4 | . | TGTGCCAGCAGATCTGACAAGGCCAGTTCCTATGGCTACACCTTC | CASRSDKASSYGYTF
TRBJ1-2 | . | TRBV20-1 | . | TGCAGTGCTTCAAAAAGACAGATGAACTATGGCTACACCTTC | CSASKRQMNYGYTF
TRBJ2-1 | . | TRBV9 | . | TGTGCCAGCAGCGCTCGCCTTGGTCTGAGCTCCTACAATGAGCAGTTCTTC | CASSARLGLSSYNEQFF
TRBJ2-3 | . | TRBV4-1 | . | TGCGCCAGCAGCCAAGATGAGTTACTAGCTGCAGGAGATACGCAGTATTTT | CASSQDELLAAGDTQYF
TRBJ2-1 | . | TRBV6-5 | . | TGTGCCAGCAGTTACTCGGCGGGTTACAATGAGCAGTTCTTC | CASSYSAGYNEQFF
TRBJ2-2 | . | TRBV29-1 | . | TGCAGCGCCGTGGGGGACACCGGGGAGCTGTTTTTT | CSAVGDTGELFF
TRBJ2-7 | . | TRBV4-1 | . | TGCGCCAGCAGCCAAGGAGTGGGAACTTACGAGCAGTACTTC | CASSQGVGTYEQYF
TRBJ1-1 | TRBD1 | TRBV20-1 | . | TGCAGTGCTCCTGGACAGGGTAACACTGAAGCTTTCTTT | CSAPGQGNTEAFF
TRBJ2-1 | TRBD1 | TRBV20-1 | . | TGCAGTGCCGGGACAGCATTCTACAATGAGCAGTTCTTC | CSAGTAFYNEQFF
TRBJ2-1 | . | TRBV4-2 | . | TGTGCCAGCAGCCATCCCTCGGCCCGCTACAATGAGCAGTTCTTC | CASSHPSARYNEQFF
TRBJ2-5 | . | TRBV12-3/TRBV12-4 | once | TGTGCCAGCAGTCCAGTTGGAGGGGCGGCCCAGTACTTC | CASSPVGGAAQYF
TRBJ2-3 | . | TRBV9 | . | TGTGCCAGCAGCGTAGGTGCAAGCGCTCCAGATACGCAGTATTTT | CASSVGASAPDTQYF
TRBJ2-1 | TRBD2 | TRBV29-1 | . | TGCAGCGTTTTAGCGGGGGACAATGAGCAGTTCTTC | CSVLAGDNEQFF
TRBJ1-1 | . | TRBV12-3/TRBV12-4 | . | TGTGCCAGCAGTTTAGAAAGTCAAGATGAAGCTTTCTTT | CASSLESQDEAFF
TRBJ2-3 | TRBD2 | TRBV20-1 | . | TGCAGTGCTGCCTCAATCCATCCTACGGCGGGGGGGGATACGCAGTATTTT | CSAASIHPTAGGDTQYF
TRBJ2-4 | . | TRBV12-3/TRBV12-4 | . | TGTGCCAGCAGTGACCGGTCCCGAGGTCAAAACATTCAGTACTTC | CASSDRSRGQNIQYF
TRBJ1-1 | . | TRBV30 | . | TGTGCCTGGGGCGGGACTGAAGCTTTCTTT | CAWGGTEAFF
TRBJ1-2 | . | TRBV20-1 | . | TGCAGTGCTAGAGATGGAAAGGGCCCCTGGGGCTACACCTTC | CSARDGKGPWGYTF
TRBJ2-1 | . | TRBV24-1 | . | TGTGCCACCAGCACCCCGGAGGGCCAAGAGCAGTTCTTC | CATSTPEGQEQFF
TRBJ1-2 | . | TRBV5-1 | . | TGCGCCAGCAGCTTGGACAGGGAGGGCTACACCTTC | CASSLDREGYTF
TRBJ1-1 | TRBD1 | TRBV13 | . | TGTGCCAGCAGCTTGGGGACAGGGGCTCAGGGCACTGAAGCTTTCTTT | CASSLGTGAQGTEAFF
TRBJ2-7 | TRBD1 | TRBV14 | . | TGTGCCAGCAGCCAAGTACAGGGGGCCTACGAGCAGTACTTC | CASSQVQGAYEQYF
TRBJ2-7 | TRBD2 | TRBV7-3 | . | TGTGCCAGCAGCCTTACGACTAGCGGGGTCGACGAGCAGTACTTC | CASSLTTSGVDEQYF
TRBJ2-2 | . | TRBV27 | once | TGTGCCAGCAGTTGGGTCACCGGGGAGCTGTTTTTT | CASSWVTGELFF
TRBJ1-1 | . | TRBV6-1 | once | TGTGCCAGCAGTGAAGGTATGATAATGAACACTGAAGCTTTCTTT | CASSEGMIMNTEAFF
TRBJ2-2 | . | TRBV27 | . | TGTGCCAGCAGCGGGGGAGCGAACACCGGGGAGCTGTTTTTT | CASSGGANTGELFF
TRBJ1-5 | . | TRBV2 | . | TGTGCCAGCAGGGAACAGGTCTTCAATCAGCCCCAGCATTTT | CASREQVFNQPQHF
TRBJ2-7 | TRBD1 | TRBV20-1 | . | TGCAGTGCTTGGGGACAGATCTCCTACGAGCAGTACTTC | CSAWGQISYEQYF
TRBJ1-2 | . | TRBV5-1 | once | TGCGCCAGCAGCTTTGACAGCAACTATGGCTACACCTTC | CASSFDSNYGYTF